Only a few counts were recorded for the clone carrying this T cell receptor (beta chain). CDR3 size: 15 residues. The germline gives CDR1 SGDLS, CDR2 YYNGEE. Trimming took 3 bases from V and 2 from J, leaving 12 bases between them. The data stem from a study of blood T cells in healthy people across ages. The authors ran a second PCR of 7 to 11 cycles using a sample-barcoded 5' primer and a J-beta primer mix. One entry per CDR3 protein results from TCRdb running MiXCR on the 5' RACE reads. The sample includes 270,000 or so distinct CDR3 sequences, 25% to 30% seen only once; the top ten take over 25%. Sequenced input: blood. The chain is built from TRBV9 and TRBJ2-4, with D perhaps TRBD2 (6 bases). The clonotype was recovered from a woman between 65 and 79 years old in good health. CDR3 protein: CASSGDGGPKNIQYF. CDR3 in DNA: TGTGCCAGCAGCGGGGACGGGGGTCCCAAAAACATTCAGTACTTC. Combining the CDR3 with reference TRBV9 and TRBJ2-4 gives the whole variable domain DSGVTQTPKHLITATGQRVTLRCSPRSGDLSVYWYQQSLDQGLQFLIQYYNGEERAKGNILERFSAQQFPDLHSELNLSSLELGDSALYFCASSGDGGPKNIQYFGAGTRLSVL.